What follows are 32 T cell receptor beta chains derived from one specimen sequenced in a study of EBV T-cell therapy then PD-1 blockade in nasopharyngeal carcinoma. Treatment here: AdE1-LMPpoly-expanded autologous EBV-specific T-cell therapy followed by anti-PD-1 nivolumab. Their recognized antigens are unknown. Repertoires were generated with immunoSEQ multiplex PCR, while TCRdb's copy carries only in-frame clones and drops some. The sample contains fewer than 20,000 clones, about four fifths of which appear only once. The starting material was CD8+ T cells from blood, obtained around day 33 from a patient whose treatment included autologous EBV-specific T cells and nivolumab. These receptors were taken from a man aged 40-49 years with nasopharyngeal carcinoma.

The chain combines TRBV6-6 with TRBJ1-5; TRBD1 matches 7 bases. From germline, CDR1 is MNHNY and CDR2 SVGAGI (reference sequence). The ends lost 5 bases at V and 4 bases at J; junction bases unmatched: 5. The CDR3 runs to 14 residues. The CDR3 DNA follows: TGTGCCAGCAGTAGAGGACAGGCAAATCAGCCCCAGCATTTT. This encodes CASSRGQANQPQHF.

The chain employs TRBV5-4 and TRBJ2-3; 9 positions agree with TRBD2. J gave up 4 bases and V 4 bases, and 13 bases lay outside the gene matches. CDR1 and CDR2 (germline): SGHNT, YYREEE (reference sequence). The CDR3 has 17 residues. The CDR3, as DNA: TGTGCCAGCAGCCCGTTCGAAGGGGGCGGGGGGGCAGATACGCAGTATTTT. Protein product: CASSPFEGGGGADTQYF.

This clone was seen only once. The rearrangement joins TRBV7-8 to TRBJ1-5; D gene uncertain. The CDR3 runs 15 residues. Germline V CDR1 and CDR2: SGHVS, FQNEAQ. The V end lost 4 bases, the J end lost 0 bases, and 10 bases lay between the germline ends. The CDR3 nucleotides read TGTGCCAGCAGCTCCGAAAGCCATAGCAATCAGCCCCAGCATTTT. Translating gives CASSSESHSNQPQHF.

This CDR3 is CASSATEDTQYF. The CDR3 DNA follows: TGTGCCAGCAGTGCGACAGAAGATACGCAGTATTTT. The chain couples TRBV12-3 or TRBV12-4 to TRBJ2-3, with D possibly being TRBD1 (5 bases). V was trimmed by 5 bases and J by 5 bases, leaving 8 bases between them. The CDR3 has 12 residues.

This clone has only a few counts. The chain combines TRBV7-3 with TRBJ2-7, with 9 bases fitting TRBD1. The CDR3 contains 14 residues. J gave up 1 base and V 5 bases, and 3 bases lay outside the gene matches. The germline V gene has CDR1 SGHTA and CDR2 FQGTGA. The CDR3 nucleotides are TGTGCCAGCAGCCCCGGGACAGGGTCCTACGAGCAGTACTTC. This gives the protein CASSPGTGSYEQYF.

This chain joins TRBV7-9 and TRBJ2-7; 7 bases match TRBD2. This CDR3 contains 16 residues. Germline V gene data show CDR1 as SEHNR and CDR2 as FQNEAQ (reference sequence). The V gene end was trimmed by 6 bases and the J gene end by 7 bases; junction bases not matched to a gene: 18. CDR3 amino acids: CASSSPLEKAGKEQYF. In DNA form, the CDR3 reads TGTGCCAGCAGTTCTCCCTTGGAGAAAGCGGGGAAAGAGCAGTACTTC.

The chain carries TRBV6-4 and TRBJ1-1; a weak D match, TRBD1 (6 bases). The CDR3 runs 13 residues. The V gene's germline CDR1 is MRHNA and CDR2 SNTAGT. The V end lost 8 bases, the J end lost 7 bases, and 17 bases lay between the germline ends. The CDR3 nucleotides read TGTGCCAGCGTTGCAGGGGACTCGGGTGAAGCTTTCTTT. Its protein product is CASVAGDSGEAFF.

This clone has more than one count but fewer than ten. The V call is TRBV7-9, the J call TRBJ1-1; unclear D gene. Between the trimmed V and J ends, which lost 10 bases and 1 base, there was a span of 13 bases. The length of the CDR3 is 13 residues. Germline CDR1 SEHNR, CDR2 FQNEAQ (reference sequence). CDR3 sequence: CATRRGSNTEAFF. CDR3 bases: TGTGCCACCCGCCGGGGATCGAACACTGAAGCTTTCTTT.

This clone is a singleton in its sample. The CDR3 reads CASGLDRGWDGYTF. The CDR3 nucleotides read TGTGCTAGTGGTTTAGACAGGGGGTGGGATGGCTACACCTTC. The chain uses TRBV12-5 and TRBJ1-2, with 9 bases aligning to TRBD1. The V gene's germline CDR1 is LGHNT and CDR2 FRNRAP. V was clipped by 3 bases and J by 6 bases; unmatched bases: 5. The CDR3 is 14 residues long. The whole variable domain, remainder taken from reference TRBV12-5 and TRBJ1-2, is DARVTQTPRHKVTEMGQEVTMRCQPILGHNTVFWYRQTMMQGLELLAYFRNRAPLDDSGMPKDRFSAEMPDATLATLKIQPSEPRDSAVYFCASGLDRGWDGYTFGSGTRLTVV.

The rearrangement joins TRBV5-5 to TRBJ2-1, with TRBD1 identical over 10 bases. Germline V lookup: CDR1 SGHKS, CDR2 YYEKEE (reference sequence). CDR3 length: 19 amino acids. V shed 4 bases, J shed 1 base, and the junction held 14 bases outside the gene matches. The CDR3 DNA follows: TGTGCCAGCAGCCCCCCCCGGGACAGGGGTCTTCAGTCCTACAATGAGCAGTTCTTC. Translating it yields CASSPPRDRGLQSYNEQFF.

This CDR3 reads CSVEDRFYEQYF. The CDR3 coding sequence is TGCAGCGTTGAGGACAGATTCTACGAGCAGTACTTC. The chain has TRBV29-1 and TRBJ2-7, with a weak D call TRBD1 (6 bases). Trimming took off 3 bases at V and 3 bases at J, with 9 bases between the two ends. The CDR3 consists of 12 residues. CDR1 and CDR2 (germline): SQVTM, ANQGSEA.

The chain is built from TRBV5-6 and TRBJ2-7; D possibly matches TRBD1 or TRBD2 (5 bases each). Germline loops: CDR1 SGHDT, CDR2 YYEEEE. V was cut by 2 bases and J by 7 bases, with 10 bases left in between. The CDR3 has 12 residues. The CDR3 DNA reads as TGTGCCAGCAGCTTCCGGGACCTAGAGCAGTACTTC. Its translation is CASSFRDLEQYF.

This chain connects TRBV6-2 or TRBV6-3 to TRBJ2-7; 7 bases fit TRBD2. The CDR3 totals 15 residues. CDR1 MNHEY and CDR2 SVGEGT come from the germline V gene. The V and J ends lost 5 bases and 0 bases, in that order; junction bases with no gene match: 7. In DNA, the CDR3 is TGTGCCAGCAGTCTCCGGGGGGATGCCTCCTACGAGCAGTACTTC. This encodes CASSLRGDASYEQYF.

In DNA, the CDR3 is TGTGCCAGCAGCTTTAGGACCGGGGCGGACGAGCAGTACTTC. This encodes CASSFRTGADEQYF. The chain employs TRBV7-2 and TRBJ2-7, with D perhaps TRBD1 or TRBD2 (5 bases each). V was cut by 3 bases and J by 5 bases, with 14 bases left in between. The CDR3 runs 14 residues. From germline, CDR1 is SGHTA and CDR2 FQGNSA.

The CDR3 spells CASSPTNTEAFF. The DNA for the CDR3 is TGTGCCAGCAGCCCGACGAACACTGAAGCTTTCTTT. The V and J genes are TRBV11-2 and TRBJ1-1, with D uncertain. The CDR3 contains 12 residues. The germline V gene encodes CDR1 SGHAT and CDR2 FQNNGV. V was pared by 5 bases and J by 1 base, with 5 bases between.

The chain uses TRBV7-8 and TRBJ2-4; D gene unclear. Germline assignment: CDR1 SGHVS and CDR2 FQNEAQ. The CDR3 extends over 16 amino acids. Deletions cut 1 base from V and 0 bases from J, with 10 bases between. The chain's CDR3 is CASSLVGRLAKNIQYF. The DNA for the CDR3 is TGTGCCAGCAGCTTAGTTGGAAGACTAGCCAAAAACATTCAGTACTTC.

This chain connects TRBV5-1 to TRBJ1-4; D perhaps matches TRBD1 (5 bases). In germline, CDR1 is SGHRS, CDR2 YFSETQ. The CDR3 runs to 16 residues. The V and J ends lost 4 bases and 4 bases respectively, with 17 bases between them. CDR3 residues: CASSIVRGGINEKLFF. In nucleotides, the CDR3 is TGCGCCAGCAGCATAGTGCGGGGCGGAATTAATGAAAAACTGTTTTTT.

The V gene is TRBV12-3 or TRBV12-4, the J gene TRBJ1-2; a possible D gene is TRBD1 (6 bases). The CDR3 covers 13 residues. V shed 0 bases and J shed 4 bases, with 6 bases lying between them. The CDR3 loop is CASSLARGYGYTF. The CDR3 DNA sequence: TGTGCCAGCAGTTTAGCCAGGGGCTATGGCTACACCTTC.

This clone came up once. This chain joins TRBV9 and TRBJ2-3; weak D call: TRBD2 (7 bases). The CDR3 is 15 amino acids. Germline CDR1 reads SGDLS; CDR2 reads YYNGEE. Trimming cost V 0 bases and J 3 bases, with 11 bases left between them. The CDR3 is CASSVVGGGTDTQYF. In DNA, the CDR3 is TGTGCCAGCAGCGTAGTAGGGGGGGGGACAGATACGCAGTATTTT.

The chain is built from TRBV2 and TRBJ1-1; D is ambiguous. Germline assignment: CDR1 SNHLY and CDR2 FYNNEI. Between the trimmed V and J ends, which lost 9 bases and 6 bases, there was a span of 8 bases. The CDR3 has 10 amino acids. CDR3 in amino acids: CASRPPEAFF. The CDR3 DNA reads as TGTGCCAGTCGACCACCTGAAGCTTTCTTT. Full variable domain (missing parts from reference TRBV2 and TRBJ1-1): EPEVTQTPSHQVTQMGQEVILRCVPISNHLYFYWYRQILGQKVEFLVSFYNNEISEKSEIFDDQFSVERPDGSNFTLKIRSTKLEDSAMYFCASRPPEAFFGQGTRLTVV.

The CDR3 is CASSTGQGFDEQYF. The DNA of the CDR3 is TGTGCCAGCAGCACGGGACAGGGATTCGACGAGCAGTACTTC. The rearrangement uses TRBV7-9 and TRBJ2-7; 9 nucleotides line up with TRBD1. The CDR3 is made up of 14 amino acids. The germline V gene has CDR1 SEHNR and CDR2 FQNEAQ (reference sequence). The V segment lost 5 bases and the J segment 5 bases; nucleotides outside the gene matches: 7.

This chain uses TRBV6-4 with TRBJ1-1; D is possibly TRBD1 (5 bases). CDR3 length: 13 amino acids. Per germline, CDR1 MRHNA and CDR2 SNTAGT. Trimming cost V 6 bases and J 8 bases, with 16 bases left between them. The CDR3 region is CASRNDITGEAFF. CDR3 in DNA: TGTGCCAGCAGGAATGACATAACAGGAGAAGCTTTCTTT.

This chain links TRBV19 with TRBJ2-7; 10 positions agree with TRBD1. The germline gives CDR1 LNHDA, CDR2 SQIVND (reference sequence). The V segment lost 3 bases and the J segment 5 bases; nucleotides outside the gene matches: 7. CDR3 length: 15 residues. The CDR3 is CASSITGQGQNEQYF. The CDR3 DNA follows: TGTGCCAGTAGTATCACGGGACAGGGGCAAAACGAGCAGTACTTC. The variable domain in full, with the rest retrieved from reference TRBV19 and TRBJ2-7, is DGGITQSPKYLFRKEGQNVTLSCEQNLNHDAMYWYRQDPGQGLRLIYYSQIVNDFQKGDIAEGYSVSREKKESFPLTVTSAQKNPTAFYLCASSITGQGQNEQYFGPGTRLTVT.

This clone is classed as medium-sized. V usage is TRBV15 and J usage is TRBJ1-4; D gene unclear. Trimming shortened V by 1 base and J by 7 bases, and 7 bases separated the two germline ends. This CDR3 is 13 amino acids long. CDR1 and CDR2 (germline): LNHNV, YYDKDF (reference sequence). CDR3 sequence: CATSRVAGEKLFF. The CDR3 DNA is TGTGCCACCAGCAGAGTTGCAGGTGAAAAACTGTTTTTT.

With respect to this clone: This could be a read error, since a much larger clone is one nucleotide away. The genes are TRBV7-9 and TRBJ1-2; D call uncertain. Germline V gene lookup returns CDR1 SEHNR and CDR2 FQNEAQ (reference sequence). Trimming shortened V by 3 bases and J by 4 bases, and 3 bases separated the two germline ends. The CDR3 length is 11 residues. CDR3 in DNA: TGTGCCAGCAGCTTTGGCTATGGCTACACCTTC. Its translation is CASSFGYGYTF.

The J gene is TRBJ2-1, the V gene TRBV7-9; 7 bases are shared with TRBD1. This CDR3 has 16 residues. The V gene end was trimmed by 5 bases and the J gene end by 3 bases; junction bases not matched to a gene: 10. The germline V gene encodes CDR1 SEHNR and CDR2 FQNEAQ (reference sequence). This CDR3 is CASSLNLRQGYNEQFF. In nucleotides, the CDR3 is TGTGCCAGCAGCCTTAACCTAAGACAGGGCTACAATGAGCAGTTCTTC.

The CDR3 DNA sequence: TGTGCCAGCAGCAAAGGTAGCTCCTATAATTCACCCCTCCACTTT. Encoded protein: CASSKGSSYNSPLHF. This chain uses TRBV9 with TRBJ1-6; D is ambiguous. Deletions cut 4 bases from V and 0 bases from J, with 8 bases between. The CDR3 spans 15 residues. The germline V gene has CDR1 SGDLS and CDR2 YYNGEE.

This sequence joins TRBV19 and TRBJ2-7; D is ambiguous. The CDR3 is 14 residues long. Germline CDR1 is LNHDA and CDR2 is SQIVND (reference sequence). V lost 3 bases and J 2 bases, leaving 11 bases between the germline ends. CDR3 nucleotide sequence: TGTGCCAGTAGTATGTCCGGATTGGCCTACGAGCAGTACTTC. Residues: CASSMSGLAYEQYF.

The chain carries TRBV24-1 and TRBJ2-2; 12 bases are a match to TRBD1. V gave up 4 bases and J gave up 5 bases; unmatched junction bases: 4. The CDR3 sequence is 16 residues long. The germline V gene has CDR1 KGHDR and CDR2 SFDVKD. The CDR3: CATSEPGQGATGELFF. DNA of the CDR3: TGTGCCACCAGTGAACCGGGACAGGGGGCTACCGGGGAGCTGTTTTTT.

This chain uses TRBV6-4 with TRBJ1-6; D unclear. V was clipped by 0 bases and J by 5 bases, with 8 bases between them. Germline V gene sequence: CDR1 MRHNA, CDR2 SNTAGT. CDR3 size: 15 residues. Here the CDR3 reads CASSDSTSHNSPLHF. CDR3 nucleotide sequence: TGTGCCAGCAGTGACTCGACCAGCCATAATTCACCCCTCCACTTT.

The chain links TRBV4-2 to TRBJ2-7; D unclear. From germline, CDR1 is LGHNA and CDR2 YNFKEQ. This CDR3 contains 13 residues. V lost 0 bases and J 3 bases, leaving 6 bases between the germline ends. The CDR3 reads CASSQEGSYEQYF. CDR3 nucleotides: TGTGCCAGCAGCCAAGAGGGAAGCTACGAGCAGTACTTC.

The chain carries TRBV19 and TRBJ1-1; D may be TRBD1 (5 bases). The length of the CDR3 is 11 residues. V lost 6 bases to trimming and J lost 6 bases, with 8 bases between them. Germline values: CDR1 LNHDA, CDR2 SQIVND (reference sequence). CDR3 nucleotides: TGTGCCAGTAGCGGGACGTCTGAAGCTTTCTTT. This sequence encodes CASSGTSEAFF.